This T cell receptor (beta chain) was retrieved from a study of graft-versus-host responses after intestinal transplantation. This CDR3 contains 17 residues. Germline V gene data show CDR1 as SGHVS and CDR2 as FNYEAQ. With V trimmed by 0 bases and J by 6 bases, 10 bases remained unmatched. Only in-frame clones appear in the TCRdb table, and some are missing; sequencing was by immunoSEQ multiplex PCR. The sample has almost 70,000 clones; roughly 92% are singletons. The V and J genes are TRBV7-6 and TRBJ2-3, with TRBD2 identical over 9 bases. Here the sequenced sample was bone marrow, taken approximately 740 days after intestinal transplantation. The receptor comes from a human patient who received an intestinal transplant, so some T cells may come from the graft donor. The CDR3 is CASSLALFAGGTDTQYF. The DNA of the CDR3 is TGTGCCAGCAGCTTAGCGTTGTTCGCGGGAGGGACGGATACGCAGTATTTT.